The clone carrying this TCR beta chain has at least ten counts. The antigen remains unidentified. The data belong to a study of neurological immune-mediated disorders. Regarding the study as a whole: Among expanded clones, no CDR3 amino acid sequences were shared across subjects, a pattern suggesting private repertoires in all groups.

A 10-nucleotide random UMI tagged transcripts in template-switch 5'RACE cDNA synthesis. TCRdb reprocessed the 5' RACE reads via MiXCR and lists one record per CDR3 protein. The repertoire holds tens of thousands of distinct CDR3 sequences, with roughly 13% as singletons. For the unsorted libraries, 2 million PBMCs stored at -80 C served as input. CDR1 and CDR2 (germline): SGHRS, YFSETQ. Trimming left V 5 bases short and J 0 bases short, with 17 bases between. The CDR3 loop spans 16 amino acids. The sequenced material came from PBMCs. The receptor was isolated from an older woman with HTLV-1-associated myelopathy (HAM/TSP). This chain uses TRBV5-1 with TRBJ1-1; no reliable D call. CDR3 loop: CASRPAGGSMNTEAFF. DNA of the CDR3: TGCGCCAGCAGGCCGGCGGGTGGGAGCATGAACACTGAAGCTTTCTTT.